This TCR beta chain derives from a study of CD8 T cells in ankylosing spondylitis. Points on this clonotype: Its matching antigen is unknown.

Points from the study as a whole: Enrichment of disease-linked clones was reportedly significant in matched ankylosing spondylitis synovial fluid.

The CDR3 spans 14 residues. The ends lost 10 bases at V and 2 bases at J; junction bases unmatched: 10. Germline-derived CDR1 and CDR2 are ENHRY and SYGVKD. One entry per CDR3 protein results from TCRdb running MiXCR on the 5' RACE reads. The sample consists of 200,000 to 300,000 distinct CDR3 sequences, around 32% of them appearing once. This sequence joins TRBV10-3 and TRBJ2-5; 7 nucleotides align to TRBD1. This clonotype was sampled from a male donor with ankylosing spondylitis or in good health (not recorded which). Sequenced: blood, either unsorted or a sorted T cell fraction (not recorded which). CDR3 amino acids: CATRDSFDQETQYF. The CDR3 region has the DNA TGTGCCACCAGGGACAGTTTTGATCAAGAGACCCAGTACTTC.